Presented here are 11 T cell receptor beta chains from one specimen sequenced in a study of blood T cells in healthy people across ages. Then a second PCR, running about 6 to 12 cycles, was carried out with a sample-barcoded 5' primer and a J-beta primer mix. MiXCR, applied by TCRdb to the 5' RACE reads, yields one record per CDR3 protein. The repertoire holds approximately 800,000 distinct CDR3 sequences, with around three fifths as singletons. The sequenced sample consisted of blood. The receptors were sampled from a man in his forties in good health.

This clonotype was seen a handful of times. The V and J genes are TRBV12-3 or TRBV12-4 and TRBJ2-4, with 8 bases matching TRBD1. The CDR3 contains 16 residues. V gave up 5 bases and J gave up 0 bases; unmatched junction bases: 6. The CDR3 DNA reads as TGTGCCAGCAGTCGGACAGGGCTACTAGCCAAAAACATTCAGTACTTC. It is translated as CASSRTGLLAKNIQYF.

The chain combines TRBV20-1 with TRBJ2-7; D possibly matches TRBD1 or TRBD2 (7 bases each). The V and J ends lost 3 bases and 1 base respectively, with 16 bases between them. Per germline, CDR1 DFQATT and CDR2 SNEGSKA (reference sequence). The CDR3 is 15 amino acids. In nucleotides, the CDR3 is TGCAGTGCTAGTTTGGCCAGGGGGGGATCCTACGAGCAGTACTTC. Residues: CSASLARGGSYEQYF.

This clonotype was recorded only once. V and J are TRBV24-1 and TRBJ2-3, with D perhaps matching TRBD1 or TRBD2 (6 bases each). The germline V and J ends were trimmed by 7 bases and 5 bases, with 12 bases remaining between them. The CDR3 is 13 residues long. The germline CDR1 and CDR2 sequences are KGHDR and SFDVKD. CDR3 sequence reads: CATSTGGVDTQYF. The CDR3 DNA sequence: TGTGCCACCAGCACCGGGGGCGTAGATACGCAGTATTTT.

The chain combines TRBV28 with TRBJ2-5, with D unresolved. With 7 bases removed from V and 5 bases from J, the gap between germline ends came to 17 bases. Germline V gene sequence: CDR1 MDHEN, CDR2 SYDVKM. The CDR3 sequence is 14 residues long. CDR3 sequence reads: CASKVGLGGETQYF. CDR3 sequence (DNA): TGTGCCAGCAAAGTGGGCTTGGGCGGTGAGACCCAGTACTTC.

The CDR3 DNA is TGCGCCAGCAGCGACTACATGCAAGAGACCCAGTACTTC. Protein: CASSDYMQETQYF. This chain joins TRBV4-1 and TRBJ2-5; the D gene is possibly TRBD2 (5 bases). V gave up 5 bases and J gave up 2 bases, with 9 bases separating them. The CDR3 length is 13 residues. Germline V lookup: CDR1 MGHRA, CDR2 YSYEKL.

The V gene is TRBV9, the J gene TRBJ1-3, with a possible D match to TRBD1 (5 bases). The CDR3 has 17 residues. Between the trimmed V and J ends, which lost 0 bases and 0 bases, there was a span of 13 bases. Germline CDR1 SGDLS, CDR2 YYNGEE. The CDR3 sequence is CASSVAAGSTSGNTIYF. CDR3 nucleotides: TGTGCCAGCAGCGTAGCGGCAGGGTCTACCTCTGGAAACACCATATATTTT. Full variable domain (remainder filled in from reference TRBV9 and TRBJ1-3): DSGVTQTPKHLITATGQRVTLRCSPRSGDLSVYWYQQSLDQGLQFLIQYYNGEERAKGNILERFSAQQFPDLHSELNLSSLELGDSALYFCASSVAAGSTSGNTIYFGEGSWLTVV.

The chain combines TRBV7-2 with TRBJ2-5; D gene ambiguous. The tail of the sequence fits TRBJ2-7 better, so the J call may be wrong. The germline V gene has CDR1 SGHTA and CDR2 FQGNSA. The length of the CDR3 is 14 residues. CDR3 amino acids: CASSLAVGPTEQYF. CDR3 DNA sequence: TGTGCCAGCAGCTTAGCGGTAGGGCCAACCGAGCAGTACTTC.

CDR3 DNA sequence: TGTGCCAGCAGCCAAGCTCACGGCAACATCTATGGCTACACCTTC. Translating gives CASSQAHGNIYGYTF. V and J are TRBV3-1 and TRBJ1-2, with no clear D. Per the germline V gene, CDR1 is LGHDT and CDR2 is YNNKEL (reference sequence). Between the trimmed V and J ends, which lost 1 base and 4 bases, there was a span of 13 bases. The CDR3 length is 15 residues.

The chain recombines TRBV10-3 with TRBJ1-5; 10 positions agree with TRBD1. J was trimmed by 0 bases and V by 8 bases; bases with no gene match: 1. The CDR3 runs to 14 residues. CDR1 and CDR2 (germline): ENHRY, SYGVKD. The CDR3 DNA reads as TGTGCCATCGGGACAGGGGATAGCAATCAGCCCCAGCATTTT. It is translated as CAIGTGDSNQPQHF.

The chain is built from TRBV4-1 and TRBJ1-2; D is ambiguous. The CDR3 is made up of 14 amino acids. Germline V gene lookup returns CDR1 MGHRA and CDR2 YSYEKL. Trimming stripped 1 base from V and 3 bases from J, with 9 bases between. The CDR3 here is CASSQVPGDYGYTF. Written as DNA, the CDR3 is TGCGCCAGCAGCCAAGTTCCCGGAGACTATGGCTACACCTTC.

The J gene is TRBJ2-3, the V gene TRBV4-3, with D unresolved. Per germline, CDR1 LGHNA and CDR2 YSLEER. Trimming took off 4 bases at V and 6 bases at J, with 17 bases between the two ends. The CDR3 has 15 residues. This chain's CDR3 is CASSLGPIWADTQYF. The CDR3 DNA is TGCGCCAGCAGCCTAGGACCAATCTGGGCGGATACGCAGTATTTT.